The 20 T cell receptor beta chains reported below all come from one sample, sequenced in a study of CD8+CD57+ T cells in acquired aplastic anemia. All patients picked for sequencing had shown, by flow cytometry, an expansion of CD8+CD57+ cells. Genomic DNA templated the TCR beta VDJ and CDR3 profiling. One entry per CDR3 protein, called by TCRdb with MiXCR from the reads. The sample shows some 140,000 distinct CDR3 sequences, about 50% of them seen only once. The sample was sorted CD4+, CD8+, or CD8+CD57+ T cells (not recorded which) from PBMCs. The receptors originated from a human donor with aplastic anemia.

This clonotype was observed many times. The chain recombines TRBV2 with TRBJ2-1; D may match TRBD1 or TRBD2 (5 bases each). Trimming pared 5 bases from V and 2 bases from J, leaving 10 bases between. Germline V gene sequence: CDR1 SNHLY, CDR2 FYNNEI. The CDR3 is made up of 14 amino acids. The CDR3 protein is CASSSRDPYNEQFF. CDR3 coding DNA: TGTGCCAGCAGTTCGAGGGACCCCTACAATGAGCAGTTCTTC. The full variable domain, rest sourced from reference TRBV2 and TRBJ2-1, is EPEVTQTPSHQVTQMGQEVILRCVPISNHLYFYWYRQILGQKVEFLVSFYNNEISEKSEIFDDQFSVERPDGSNFTLKIRSTKLEDSAMYFCASSSRDPYNEQFFGPGTRLTVL.

A word on this clonotype: Because the CDR3 is missing its conserved closing phenylalanine or tryptophan, this is likely a read error. This chain connects TRBV6-5 to TRBJ2-7, with D unclear. V lost 6 bases and J lost 4, with 4 bases in between. CDR3 length: 10 residues. Looked up from germline, CDR1 is MNHEY and CDR2 is SVGAGI. The CDR3 DNA is TGTGCCAGCAGGGATTACGAGCAGTACTCC. As protein: CASRDYEQYS.

This clonotype was counted a few times. The genes are TRBV20-1 and TRBJ2-1, with 9 bases fitting TRBD2. Germline CDR1 DFQATT, CDR2 SNEGSKA (reference sequence). V shed 1 base and J 13 bases; nucleotides not matched to a gene: 5. The CDR3 contains 12 residues. The CDR3 region has the DNA TGCAGTGCTAGAGTAGCGGGAGAGTTACAGTTCTTC. Translating it yields CSARVAGELQFF.

This clonotype was recorded at least ten times. V and J are TRBV20-1 and TRBJ2-7, with D perhaps given as TRBD1 or TRBD2 (7 bases each). Germline loops: CDR1 DFQATT, CDR2 SNEGSKA (reference sequence). V shed 1 base and J shed 0 bases, with 10 bases lying between them. The CDR3 totals 14 residues. The CDR3 DNA follows: TGCAGTGCTAGAGTCAGGGGGGGCTCCTACGAGCAGTACTTC. Its protein product is CSARVRGGSYEQYF.

The J gene is TRBJ1-1, the V gene TRBV5-8; D is perhaps TRBD1 (6 bases). The germline CDR1 and CDR2 sequences are SGHTS and YDEGEE. The CDR3 is 11 amino acids. Trimming pared 3 bases from V and 8 bases from J, leaving 8 bases between. In DNA, the CDR3 is TGTGCCAGCAGCTGGGGGGCAGAAGCTTTCTTT. It yields the protein CASSWGAEAFF.

V and J are TRBV6-2 or TRBV6-3 and TRBJ1-1, with D unclear. The CDR3 spans 16 residues. Germline CDR1 is MNHEY and CDR2 is SVGEGT. Trimming left V 2 bases short and J 3 bases short, with 16 bases between. The CDR3 bases are TGTGCCAGCAGTTACGATTCGAGGGCTGGGGACACTGAAGCTTTCTTT. It translates to CASSYDSRAGDTEAFF.

As for this clonotype: This sequence may be a read error, since a much larger clone differs from it by one base. This chain joins TRBV4-1 and TRBJ2-7, with 10 bases identical to TRBD1. The assigned J gene may be wrong: the sequence end matches TRBJ2-1 better. Germline values: CDR1 MGHRA, CDR2 YSYEKL. The CDR3 is 17 residues long. The CDR3 DNA sequence: TGCGCCAGCAGCCAAGATATAAGGGGACAGGGGCGGGATGAGCAGTTCTTC. Encoded protein: CASSQDIRGQGRDEQFF.

This clonotype ranks as medium-sized. The chain uses TRBV6-4 and TRBJ2-3, with TRBD1 as a possible D gene (6 bases). V was trimmed by 4 bases and J by 1 base, leaving 6 bases between them. Germline assignment: CDR1 MRHNA and CDR2 SNTAGT. This CDR3 comprises 13 residues. For the CDR3, the DNA is TGTGCCAGCAGTGGACAGGGCACAGATACGCAGTATTTT. Its protein is CASSGQGTDTQYF.

The chain combines TRBV24-1 with TRBJ2-5; no reliable D call. The germline V gene has CDR1 KGHDR and CDR2 SFDVKD. The CDR3 has 14 residues. The ends were cut back, 4 bases at V and 6 bases at J, with 14 bases in the middle. CDR3 in DNA: TGTGCCACCAGTGACCTGGGCCTCACGCAGACCCAGTACTTC. As protein: CATSDLGLTQTQYF.

The chain links TRBV4-1 to TRBJ1-2; no clear D gene. Germline lookup yields CDR1 MGHRA and CDR2 YSYEKL. The germline V and J ends were trimmed by 3 bases and 2 bases, with 7 bases remaining between them. This CDR3 is 13 amino acids long. The CDR3 loop is CASSQVGNYGYTF. CDR3 coding DNA: TGCGCCAGCAGCCAGGTTGGCAACTATGGCTACACCTTC.

There are many counts of this clonotype. J is TRBJ2-1 and V is TRBV12-3 or TRBV12-4; tentative D call: TRBD1 (6 bases). V was cut by 3 bases and J by 8 bases, with 8 bases left in between. This CDR3 comprises 12 residues. As DNA, the CDR3 is TGTGCCAGCAGTTTTTCAGGGGATGAGCAGTTCTTC. This translates into CASSFSGDEQFF.

The V and J genes are TRBV7-2 and TRBJ2-5; TRBD2 matches at 10 bases. Germline CDR1 and CDR2: SGHTA and FQGNSA. CDR3 length equals 16 residues. The junction had 7 bases not matched to a gene; V was cut back by 1 base and J by 5 bases. This CDR3 is CASSLESGRGSETQYF. The CDR3 DNA is TGTGCCAGCAGCTTAGAAAGCGGGAGGGGGTCGGAGACCCAGTACTTC. The entire variable domain, with the rest obtained from reference TRBV7-2 and TRBJ2-5, is as follows: GAGVSQSPSNKVTEKGKDVELRCDPISGHTALYWYRQSLGQGLEFLIYFQGNSAPDKSGLPSDRFSAERTGGSVSTLTIQRTQQEDSAVYLCASSLESGRGSETQYFGPGTRLLVL.

Written as DNA, the CDR3 is TGTGCCAGCGAGGGACGGTGGGACAGGGGAGCAGAGACCCAGTACTTC. Residues: CASEGRWDRGAETQYF. The chain employs TRBV7-9 and TRBJ2-5, with 10 nucleotides matching TRBD1. Germline V gives CDR1 SEHNR, CDR2 FQNEAQ (reference sequence). CDR3 length: 16 residues. Trimming took 8 bases from V and 4 from J; bases not matched to a gene: 13.

This clonotype was counted at least ten times. The chain recombines TRBV6-4 with TRBJ2-3; 12 bases are shared with TRBD2. The CDR3 consists of 15 residues. Per germline, CDR1 MRHNA and CDR2 SNTAGT. Unmatched junction bases numbered 3, after V lost 4 bases and J lost 4 bases. CDR3 coding DNA: TGTGCCAGCAGTGTTCTAGCGGGGGGGGCAGATACGCAGTATTTT. It is translated as CASSVLAGGADTQYF.

This chain uses TRBV24-1 with TRBJ1-5, with D tentatively TRBD1 (6 bases). Trimming stripped 3 bases from V and 6 bases from J, with 14 bases between. Germline CDR1 KGHDR, CDR2 SFDVKD. This CDR3 comprises 15 residues. CDR3 nucleotides: TGTGCCACCAGTGATAGTTGGGGGCTCGGTCAGCCCCAGCATTTT. This gives the protein CATSDSWGLGQPQHF.

This clonotype showed up many times. This chain joins TRBV5-1 and TRBJ2-2, with a tentative D call TRBD2 (8 bases). CDR3 size: 19 residues. Germline assignment: CDR1 SGHRS and CDR2 YFSETQ. The ends were cut back, 4 bases at V and 6 bases at J, with 28 bases in the middle. The CDR3 DNA sequence: TGCGCCAGCAGCGAGACCGGGACAGACCAGACTAGCGTGTCCGGGGAGCTGTTTTTT. Translating it yields CASSETGTDQTSVSGELFF.

The chain has TRBV10-1 and TRBJ1-2; 7 bases are a match to TRBD1. The CDR3 runs 12 residues. J lost 6 bases, V lost 8 bases, and 6 bases had no gene match. Germline V gene data show CDR1 as WNHNN and CDR2 as SYGVQD (reference sequence). The CDR3 nucleotides read TGCGCCAGCCCGACAGGGTGGGATGGCTACACCTTC. It codes for CASPTGWDGYTF.

This clonotype was seen only once. The CDR3 loop is CATSPGQGYNEQFF. CDR3 DNA: TGTGCCACCAGCCCGGGACAGGGCTACAATGAGCAGTTCTTC. This chain uses TRBV15 with TRBJ2-1; TRBD1 matches at 9 bases. Germline assignment: CDR1 LNHNV and CDR2 YYDKDF (reference sequence). J lost 3 bases, V lost 5 bases, and 2 bases had no gene match. This CDR3 comprises 14 residues.

The V gene is TRBV5-1, the J gene TRBJ2-7; 8 positions agree with TRBD1. Trimming took 5 bases from V and 4 from J; bases not matched to a gene: 11. Per germline, CDR1 SGHRS and CDR2 YFSETQ. CDR3 size: 15 residues. The CDR3 region has the DNA TGCGCCAGCAGTACCGGGACAGGCCTGGGATACGAGCAGTACTTC. Protein: CASSTGTGLGYEQYF.

The chain recombines TRBV29-1 with TRBJ1-1, with D possibly being TRBD1 (6 bases). Germline values: CDR1 SQVTM, CDR2 ANQGSEA. The CDR3 contains 10 residues. The V gene lost 4 bases and the J gene lost 12 bases, with 12 bases spanning the gap. The CDR3 DNA follows: TGCAGCGTTGCGTGGGGGCGAACTTTCTTT. Translated, it gives CSVAWGRTFF.